This TCR beta chain stems from a study of blood T cell repertoires in COVID-19. Overall study context: Acute-phase and convalescent COVID-19 samples originated in the United States, Italy and Spain.

Authors' analysis steps: Reference gene primers were amplified, and this amplification served to estimate nucleated cell counts. Clones were sequenced by immunoSEQ multiplex PCR, and TCRdb holds only the in-frame ones, with some missing. V and J calls and clone size come straight from that table; D and trimming were deduced from the DNA. The sample lists 110,000 to 150,000 clones, approximately 90% occurring once. Germline CDR1 and CDR2: MDHEN and SYDVKM. This CDR3 has 15 residues. V lost 6 bases and J lost 2, with 16 bases in between. Participants reported their clinical history, and cohort assignment relied on those reports. Each recovered donor of Cohort 3 presented with two negative PCRs, clearance, or symptom resolution.

This chain joins TRBV28 and TRBJ1-1; D gene unclear. Sequenced sample: PBMCs or T cells enriched from blood (not recorded which). The source is a man over 45 who had recovered from COVID-19. The chain's CDR3 is CASSLGGSANTEAFF. Written as DNA, the CDR3 is TGTGCCAGCAGCCTGGGTGGGAGTGCCAACACTGAAGCTTTCTTT.